Each of the 25 T cell receptor beta chains below was sequenced from the same sample in a study of chemoradiotherapy in HPV16-positive cancers. Clones were sequenced by immunoSEQ multiplex PCR, and TCRdb holds only the in-frame ones, with some missing. Of just over 15,000 clones listed, over 70% were seen once; the top ten hold approximately 1.3%. This specimen was taken from a patient who underwent chemoradiotherapy. These receptors were collected from a human donor with HPV-associated anogenital cancer.

The chain is built from TRBV7-8 and TRBJ2-3, with TRBD2 matching over 14 bases. The V gene's germline CDR1 is SGHVS and CDR2 FQNEAQ. The V and J ends lost 5 bases and 3 bases, in that order; junction bases with no gene match: 7. This CDR3 has 17 residues. The DNA for the CDR3 is TGTGCCAGCAGCGCGTGGACTAGCGGGGGGCCGACAGATACGCAGTATTTT. Encoded protein: CASSAWTSGGPTDTQYF.

This rearrangement joins TRBV4-3 to TRBJ1-6, with D possibly being TRBD1 (6 bases). V lost 1 base and J lost 0, with 16 bases in between. This CDR3 is 19 amino acids long. Germline values: CDR1 LGHNA, CDR2 YSLEER. CDR3 region: CASSQAWPGQSSYNSPLHF. Written as DNA, the CDR3 is TGCGCCAGCAGCCAAGCCTGGCCGGGACAAAGCTCCTATAATTCACCCCTCCACTTT.

V gene TRBV4-1 combines with J gene TRBJ1-1, with unresolved D. The CDR3 is made up of 15 amino acids. V lost 0 bases to trimming and J lost 0 bases, with 8 bases between them. Germline assignment: CDR1 MGHRA and CDR2 YSYEKL. The CDR3 region is CASSQEEWMNTEAFF. The CDR3, as DNA: TGCGCCAGCAGCCAAGAAGAGTGGATGAACACTGAAGCTTTCTTT.

This chain uses TRBV11-3 with TRBJ1-1, with unresolved D. The V and J ends lost 6 bases and 3 bases respectively, with 14 bases between them. The length of the CDR3 is 14 residues. Germline V gives CDR1 SGHNT, CDR2 YENEEA. As DNA, the CDR3 is TGTGCCAGCAGTCATGGCCCTGGGGACACTGAAGCTTTCTTT. It is translated as CASSHGPGDTEAFF.

This clone has only one observation. This rearrangement joins TRBV4-1 to TRBJ2-1, with D hard to call. Trimming cost V 1 base and J 7 bases, with 11 bases left between them. The CDR3 has 14 residues. Germline V gene data show CDR1 as MGHRA and CDR2 as YSYEKL. The CDR3 region is CASSQAWGENEQFF. DNA for the CDR3: TGCGCCAGCAGCCAAGCTTGGGGTGAAAATGAGCAGTTCTTC.

V gene TRBV18 combines with J gene TRBJ1-1; D is uncertain. Trimming stripped 5 bases from V and 1 base from J, with 8 bases between. Per germline, CDR1 KGHSH and CDR2 LQKENI. The CDR3 loop spans 13 amino acids. CDR3 amino acids: CASSTATNTEAFF. The CDR3 DNA reads as TGTGCCAGCTCAACGGCGACGAACACTGAAGCTTTCTTT.

CDR3 sequence: CASSLRGFTDTQYF. Written as DNA, the CDR3 is TGTGCCAGCAGTTTAAGGGGTTTCACAGATACGCAGTATTTT. This chain joins TRBV27 and TRBJ2-3; D is possibly TRBD1 (5 bases). V was clipped by 2 bases and J by 2 bases, with 8 bases between them. The CDR3 loop spans 14 amino acids. Germline V gives CDR1 MNHEY, CDR2 SMNVEV (reference sequence).

The J gene is TRBJ2-7, the V gene TRBV11-2; 7 bases fit TRBD1. CDR1 is SGHAT, CDR2 FQNNGV, per germline. The ends lost 5 bases at V and 5 bases at J; junction bases unmatched: 3. The CDR3 length is 12 residues. For the CDR3, the DNA is TGTGCCAGCAGCCCAGGGGGAAACGAGCAGTACTTC. This sequence encodes CASSPGGNEQYF.

For this clone: The identical CDR3 is also encoded by other nucleotide sequences in the sample. The chain has TRBV19 and TRBJ2-5; D unresolved. Trimming took off 2 bases at V and 5 bases at J, with 9 bases between the two ends. Germline-derived CDR1 and CDR2 are LNHDA and SQIVND (reference sequence). There are 13 residues in the CDR3. CDR3 DNA sequence: TGTGCCAGTAGTATAAGGGAAAGGGAGACCCAGTACTTC. Translated, it gives CASSIRERETQYF.

The chain combines TRBV15 with TRBJ2-1; D not certain. This CDR3 has 15 residues. The germline V gene encodes CDR1 LNHNV and CDR2 YYDKDF (reference sequence). V was trimmed by 0 bases and J by 10 bases, leaving 16 bases between them. CDR3 nucleotides: TGTGCCACCAGCAGAGATTCCTTGAAGGTCGGAGAGCAGTTCTTC. Its protein product is CATSRDSLKVGEQFF.

V is TRBV7-9 and J is TRBJ2-6; D gene ambiguous. The CDR3 runs 15 residues. V dropped 4 bases and J dropped 0 bases, with 7 bases sitting between them. Germline V gives CDR1 SEHNR, CDR2 FQNEAQ (reference sequence). CDR3 sequence: CASSSKNSGANVLTF. Written as DNA, the CDR3 is TGTGCCAGCAGCTCGAAAAACTCTGGGGCCAACGTCCTGACTTTC.

The chain couples TRBV30 to TRBJ1-1; TRBD1 might be the D (6 bases). The CDR3 runs to 13 residues. V was shortened by 0 bases and J by 3 bases, with 8 bases between the two germline ends. Germline loops: CDR1 GTSNPN, CDR2 SVGIG (reference sequence). The CDR3 DNA reads as TGTGCCTGGAGTGTCGGGGGGCACACTGAAGCTTTCTTT. Residues: CAWSVGGHTEAFF.

The rearrangement joins TRBV11-2 to TRBJ1-1; D uncertain. Trimming pared 1 base from V and 7 bases from J, leaving 10 bases between. The germline CDR1 and CDR2 sequences are SGHAT and FQNNGV. The CDR3 has 13 amino acids. CDR3 DNA sequence: TGTGCCAGCAGCTTAGCTCAGGACCTTGAAGCTTTCTTT. This gives the protein CASSLAQDLEAFF.

This chain joins TRBV15 and TRBJ1-1; possibly TRBD1 for D (5 bases). The CDR3 runs 13 residues. The V end lost 5 bases, the J end lost 1 base, and 8 bases lay between the germline ends. From germline, CDR1 is LNHNV and CDR2 YYDKDF (reference sequence). The CDR3: CATSRGGNTEAFF. The CDR3 DNA sequence: TGTGCCACCAGCCGGGGGGGGAACACTGAAGCTTTCTTT.

This chain's CDR3 is CASSFGVLSQGVGETQYF. The CDR3, as DNA: TGCGCCAGCAGCTTTGGAGTCCTCTCACAAGGGGTCGGGGAGACCCAGTACTTC. The chain couples TRBV5-1 to TRBJ2-5, with a tentative D call TRBD1 (5 bases). Per germline, CDR1 SGHRS and CDR2 YFSETQ. CDR3 length: 18 residues. V was shortened by 2 bases and J by 5 bases, with 25 bases between the two germline ends.

A few counts support this clone. V is TRBV2 and J is TRBJ2-5; D gene unclear. Germline lookup yields CDR1 SNHLY and CDR2 FYNNEI. The V and J ends lost 6 bases and 3 bases respectively, with 8 bases between them. The CDR3 is 12 amino acids. CDR3 in amino acids: CASSNTEETQYF. CDR3 DNA: TGTGCCAGCAGCAATACAGAAGAGACCCAGTACTTC.

The J gene is TRBJ1-2, the V gene TRBV6-1; 9 nucleotides align to TRBD1. The J segment lost 5 bases and the V segment lost 2 bases, leaving 6 bases of the junction unmatched. The CDR3 sequence is 15 residues long. Germline V CDR1 and CDR2: MNHNS, SASEGT. The DNA of the CDR3 is TGTGCCAGCAGTGAAAAGGGACAGGGTGCTTATGGCTACACCTTC. Protein: CASSEKGQGAYGYTF.

The CDR3 coding sequence is TGTGCCAGCAGCTCGGTACAGGGGAGCTCCTACAATGAGCAGTTCTTC. The encoded protein is CASSSVQGSSYNEQFF. V usage is TRBV7-3 and J usage is TRBJ2-1, with TRBD1 matching over 7 bases. Germline trimming cut 4 bases from V and 0 bases from J; bases unmatched to any gene: 6. Germline V gives CDR1 SGHTA, CDR2 FQGTGA. The CDR3 sequence is 16 residues long.

The rearrangement joins TRBV28 to TRBJ1-1; D unresolved. V was trimmed by 6 bases and J by 7 bases, leaving 12 bases between them. Germline V gene data show CDR1 as MDHEN and CDR2 as SYDVKM. The CDR3 covers 12 residues. The CDR3 reads CASRSAVDEAFF. CDR3 bases: TGTGCCAGCAGATCCGCGGTAGATGAAGCTTTCTTT. The full variable domain, in which reference TRBV28 and TRBJ1-1 provide the parts outside the CDR3, is DVKVTQSSRYLVKRTGEKVFLECVQDMDHENMFWYRQDPGLGLRLIYFSYDVKMKEKGDIPEGYSVSREKKERFSLILESASTNQTSMYLCASRSAVDEAFFGQGTRLTVV.

This clone has a handful of counts. The chain joins TRBV5-1 to TRBJ2-2; D might be TRBD1 or TRBD2, each matching 6 bases. Germline V lookup: CDR1 SGHRS, CDR2 YFSETQ. CDR3 length: 15 residues. V gave up 9 bases and J gave up 6 bases, with 21 bases separating them. DNA of the CDR3: TGCGCCACAGACGTGGGGGGCGTAAAGTCCGGGGAGCTGTTTTTT. Translating gives CATDVGGVKSGELFF.

The rearrangement uses TRBV7-2 and TRBJ1-4; 9 bases agree with TRBD1. Germline V gene lookup returns CDR1 SGHTA and CDR2 FQGNSA. The CDR3 loop spans 14 amino acids. J gave up 8 bases and V 3 bases, and 4 bases lay outside the gene matches. The CDR3 DNA sequence: TGTGCCAGCAGCTTGGGACAGGGAGGAGAAAAACTGTTTTTT. Translated: CASSLGQGGEKLFF.

Turning to this clone: A read error may produce the germline difference seen at one junction end. CDR3 residues: CANSLPGNTEAFF. CDR3 coding DNA: TGTGCCAACAGCTTACCAGGGAACACTGAAGCTTTCTTT. The rearrangement uses TRBV11-2 and TRBJ1-1; D ambiguous. CDR3 size: 13 residues. The germline V gene encodes CDR1 SGHAT and CDR2 FQNNGV.

The chain employs TRBV7-8 and TRBJ2-5; either TRBD1 or TRBD2 may supply D (5 bases each). The CDR3 is 11 amino acids. V was cut by 6 bases and J by 5 bases, with 7 bases left in between. Germline lookup yields CDR1 SGHVS and CDR2 FQNEAQ. The CDR3 here is CASSWGETQYF. In DNA, the CDR3 is TGTGCCAGCAGTTGGGGGGAGACCCAGTACTTC.

The chain joins TRBV7-3 to TRBJ2-1; D possibly uses TRBD1 or TRBD2 (5 bases each). V was trimmed by 1 base and J by 5 bases, leaving 18 bases between them. The CDR3 is 17 residues long. Germline lookup yields CDR1 SGHTA and CDR2 FQGTGA. CDR3 region: CASSLIPWDRRNNEQFF. The CDR3 coding sequence is TGTGCCAGCAGCTTAATTCCTTGGGACCGGCGTAACAATGAGCAGTTCTTC.

A single count supports this clone. This chain connects TRBV12-1 to TRBJ1-2. TRBV12-1 counts as a pseudogene. The CDR3 sequence is 13 residues long. The CDR3 reads CASSFGGDYGYTF. CDR3 in DNA: TGTGCCAGCAGCTTTGGGGGGGACTATGGCTACACCTTC.